These 28 T cell receptor beta chains came from one sample sequenced in a study of shared clonotypes between healthy human individuals. Sequencing was performed with immunoSEQ multiplex PCR; in TCRdb, only in-frame clones are kept and a portion is missing. The sample consists of about 990,000 clones, around 78% of them appearing once. The material sequenced was memory CD4+ T cells from PBMCs. Specified subset: CD45RA-negative fraction. The source is a man aged 18 to 30 in good health. Some clones in this sample may be carry-over from other donors' samples.

This clone was observed many times. This same CDR3 is encoded by further DNA sequences in the sample. The chain links TRBV10-3 to TRBJ2-7, with 9 bases fitting TRBD1. This CDR3 spans 16 amino acids. The germline V gene has CDR1 ENHRY and CDR2 SYGVKD. V shed 4 bases and J 5 bases; nucleotides not matched to a gene: 12. The CDR3 reads CAISGGQGGRSDEQYF. The CDR3 nucleotides are TGTGCCATCAGTGGGGGACAGGGCGGCCGATCGGACGAGCAGTACTTC.

The gene calls are TRBV19 and TRBJ2-2; the D is unclear. CDR3 length equals 13 residues. CDR1 and CDR2 from the germline V gene are LNHDA and SQIVND (reference sequence). V lost 3 bases to trimming and J lost 3 bases, with 5 bases between them. The CDR3 DNA is TGTGCCAGTAGTATTACCCACACCGGGGAGCTGTTTTTT. Translated, it gives CASSITHTGELFF.

The chain links TRBV27 to TRBJ1-1, with 11 nucleotides matching TRBD1. Germline V gene lookup returns CDR1 MNHEY and CDR2 SMNVEV (reference sequence). The CDR3 sequence is 16 residues long. The trim removed 11 bases at V and 6 bases at J, leaving 17 bases unmatched. Here the CDR3 reads CASKAGGTGGLSEAFF. In nucleotides, the CDR3 is TGTGCCTCGAAAGCTGGGGGGACAGGGGGGTTGTCTGAAGCTTTCTTT.

The J gene is TRBJ2-3, the V gene TRBV29-1; D tentatively fits TRBD1 or TRBD2 (5 bases each). Germline V gene data show CDR1 as SQVTM and CDR2 as ANQGSEA. The CDR3 has 13 amino acids. Between the trimmed V and J ends, which lost 8 bases and 0 bases, there was a span of 12 bases. The CDR3 sequence: CSLGTASTDTQYF. CDR3 DNA: TGCAGCCTCGGGACGGCTAGCACAGATACGCAGTATTTT.

About this clone itself: The sample has other DNA sequences that encode this CDR3 too. This chain joins TRBV7-3 and TRBJ2-2; TRBD2 matches 7 bases. This CDR3 has 15 amino acids. V lost 3 bases, J lost 3 bases, and 4 bases stayed unmatched. CDR1 is SGHTA and CDR2 is FQGTGA in the germline V gene. The CDR3 region is CASSLSLADTGELFF. The CDR3 DNA reads TGTGCCAGCAGCTTGAGCCTAGCGGACACCGGGGAGCTGTTTTTT.

CDR3 in DNA: TGTGCCAGCATCAGTGGGGGCGCCAGGGAAAAACTGTTTTTT. It encodes CASISGGAREKLFF. This chain links TRBV28 with TRBJ1-4, with D tentatively TRBD1 (6 bases). The V gene's germline CDR1 is MDHEN and CDR2 SYDVKM. This CDR3 is built from 14 residues. V lost 7 bases to trimming and J lost 8 bases, with 17 bases between them.

Details on this clone: The junction departs from germline at one end; a sequencing error may be responsible. The V and J genes are TRBV6-6 and TRBJ1-5; D not certain. The germline V gene has CDR1 MNHNY and CDR2 SVGAGI (reference sequence). The CDR3 covers 13 residues. CDR3 DNA: TGTGCCAGCAGCTACTATCGCAATCAGCCCCAGCATTTT. Its translation is CASSYYRNQPQHF.

The rearrangement links TRBV30 to TRBJ1-5; D unclear. CDR1 is GTSNPN and CDR2 is SVGIG in the germline V gene (reference sequence). V lost 1 base and J lost 6, with 10 bases in between. The CDR3 has 13 residues. The DNA for the CDR3 is TGTGCCTGGAGTGCGGGCATTCGTCAGCCCCAGCATTTT. This encodes CAWSAGIRQPQHF. Variable domain in full (rest from reference TRBV30 and TRBJ1-5): SQTIHQWPATLVQPVGSPLSLECTVEGTSNPNLYWYRQAAGRGLQLLFYSVGIGQISSEVPQNLSASRPQDRQFILSSKKLLLSDSGFYLCAWSAGIRQPQHFGDGTRLSIL.

The V call is TRBV5-8, the J call TRBJ1-1; D may be TRBD1 (5 bases). Per germline, CDR1 SGHTS and CDR2 YDEGEE. The CDR3 has 15 amino acids. Trimming pared 4 bases from V and 5 bases from J, leaving 18 bases between. The DNA for the CDR3 is TGTGCCAGCAGCCCCTGGGGGGGATTTGGGACTGAAGCTTTCTTT. It is translated as CASSPWGGFGTEAFF.

In DNA, the CDR3 is TGTGCCAGCAGCCTCAGCGGGGAAACATACAATGAGCAGTTCTTC. It codes for CASSLSGETYNEQFF. The V and J genes are TRBV9 and TRBJ2-1, with 7 bases lining up with TRBD2. This CDR3 has 15 residues. In germline, CDR1 is SGDLS, CDR2 YYNGEE. J lost 4 bases, V lost 4 bases, and 8 bases had no gene match.

The chain is built from TRBV27 and TRBJ1-5; D is unresolved. From germline, CDR1 is MNHEY and CDR2 SMNVEV (reference sequence). The CDR3 covers 15 residues. The V end was cut by 8 bases, the J end by 5 bases, with 19 bases between. The CDR3 region has the DNA TGTGCCAGCGCTAGGGATGGGGTGGATCATCAGCCCCAGCATTTT. It encodes CASARDGVDHQPQHF.

This clone showed up just once. A far larger clone lies a single base away; this is likely a read error. The chain is built from TRBV30 and TRBJ1-4; no firm D call. The CDR3 covers 11 residues. Per the germline V gene, CDR1 is GTSNPN and CDR2 is SVGIG (reference sequence). CDR3 in amino acids: CACRPNERLFF. The CDR3 DNA reads as TGTGCCTGCAGGCCTAATGAAAGACTGTTTTTT.

J is TRBJ2-3 and V is TRBV18; TRBD2 agrees at 8 bases. Germline V gene lookup returns CDR1 KGHSH and CDR2 LQKENI. The CDR3 extends over 18 amino acids. V was clipped by 0 bases and J by 1 base; unmatched bases: 9. CDR3 coding DNA: TGTGCCAGCTCACCACCGGTGGCCAGCGGGAGAGGCACAGATACGCAGTATTTT. This encodes CASSPPVASGRGTDTQYF.

This chain connects TRBV27 to TRBJ1-5, with unresolved D. Germline assignment: CDR1 MNHEY and CDR2 SMNVEV (reference sequence). V was clipped by 3 bases and J by 3 bases, with 6 bases between them. This CDR3 contains 13 residues. The CDR3 coding sequence is TGTGCCAGCAGTTTCGACATCAATCAGCCCCAGCATTTT. Its protein is CASSFDINQPQHF.

CDR3 coding DNA: TGTGCCAGCAGGGACCGTTACGAGCAGTACTTC. This gives the protein CASRDRYEQYF. This chain joins TRBV6-5 and TRBJ2-7; D unclear. Trimming shortened V by 6 bases and J by 4 bases, and 7 bases separated the two germline ends. This CDR3 region has 11 residues. Germline V gene sequence: CDR1 MNHEY, CDR2 SVGAGI.

V gene TRBV7-2 combines with J gene TRBJ2-5, with D unclear. Germline CDR1 and CDR2: SGHTA and FQGNSA. The V gene lost 5 bases and the J gene lost 4 bases, with 14 bases spanning the gap. The CDR3 has 14 residues. CDR3 loop: CASSPPGSRETQYF. CDR3 coding DNA: TGTGCCAGCAGCCCACCCGGCTCCCGAGAGACCCAGTACTTC.

This clone was counted only a few times. The same CDR3 can be traced to other DNA sequences in this sample. The V call is TRBV11-2, the J call TRBJ2-1; perhaps TRBD1 as D (6 bases). Trimming cost V 2 bases and J 0 bases, with 11 bases left between them. The CDR3 has 16 residues. Germline V lookup: CDR1 SGHAT, CDR2 FQNNGV. CDR3 nucleotides: TGTGCCAGCAGCTTAAGAGCGGACAGCTCCTACAATGAGCAGTTCTTC. Its translation is CASSLRADSSYNEQFF.

This clone was seen repeatedly, ten times or more. The gene calls are TRBV30 and TRBJ2-2; D not resolved. The V gene lost 0 bases and the J gene lost 6 bases, with 11 bases spanning the gap. The CDR3 consists of 14 residues. Germline CDR1 reads GTSNPN; CDR2 reads SVGIG (reference sequence). CDR3: CAWSVPPYAGELFF. The CDR3 nucleotides are TGTGCCTGGAGTGTACCTCCGTATGCCGGGGAGCTGTTTTTT.

V gene TRBV5-1 combines with J gene TRBJ1-1; perhaps TRBD1 as D (5 bases). This CDR3 has 12 amino acids. The V end lost 4 bases, the J end lost 6 bases, and 10 bases lay between the germline ends. Per germline, CDR1 SGHRS and CDR2 YFSETQ. The CDR3 DNA reads TGCGCCAGCAGCCAGGGATTCCCTGAAGCTTTCTTT. This translates into CASSQGFPEAFF.

The chain is built from TRBV28 and TRBJ2-7; 8 bases align to TRBD1. The CDR3 loop spans 13 amino acids. In germline, CDR1 is MDHEN, CDR2 SYDVKM. J lost 9 bases, V lost 1 base, and 5 bases had no gene match. CDR3 sequence: CASSLSTGDGQYF. CDR3 bases: TGTGCCAGCAGTTTATCGACAGGGGACGGGCAGTACTTC. The full variable domain, rest sourced from reference TRBV28 and TRBJ2-7, is DVKVTQSSRYLVKRTGEKVFLECVQDMDHENMFWYRQDPGLGLRLIYFSYDVKMKEKGDIPEGYSVSREKKERFSLILESASTNQTSMYLCASSLSTGDGQYFGPGTRLTVT.

The chain recombines TRBV28 with TRBJ1-3; possible D gene TRBD1, 6 bases. Trimming cost V 11 bases and J 4 bases, with 12 bases left between them. The germline V gene encodes CDR1 MDHEN and CDR2 SYDVKM. The length of the CDR3 is 12 residues. Here the CDR3 DNA reads TGTGCCTCCGGGACACTCGGAAACACCATATATTTT. Translated: CASGTLGNTIYF.

The V and J genes are TRBV7-2 and TRBJ2-5, with 9 bases fitting TRBD2. Germline-derived CDR1 and CDR2 are SGHTA and FQGNSA. The CDR3 is 17 amino acids. V lost 0 bases and J lost 5; bases outside the gene matches: 10. The CDR3 coding sequence is TGTGCCAGCAGCTTAGCCGTTGGCGGGAGGGCCCGGGAGACCCAGTACTTC. This codes for CASSLAVGGRARETQYF.

The chain is built from TRBV18 and TRBJ2-1, with D perhaps TRBD2 (6 bases). The germline V and J ends were trimmed by 8 bases and 0 bases, with 11 bases remaining between them. The CDR3 covers 14 residues. Germline CDR1 and CDR2: KGHSH and LQKENI. The CDR3 loop reads CASTFGSSYNEQFF. For the CDR3, the DNA is TGTGCCAGCACGTTCGGGAGCTCCTACAATGAGCAGTTCTTC. Supplemented by reference TRBV18 and TRBJ2-1, the full variable domain reads NAGVMQNPRHLVRRRGQEARLRCSPMKGHSHVYWYRQLPEEGLKFMVYLQKENIIDESGMPKERFSAEFPKEGPSILRIQQVVRGDSAAYFCASTFGSSYNEQFFGPGTRLTVL.

The chain combines TRBV11-2 with TRBJ2-5; D is unclear. V lost 5 bases to trimming and J lost 7 bases, with 17 bases between them. The length of the CDR3 is 14 residues. Germline V gene data show CDR1 as SGHAT and CDR2 as FQNNGV. The CDR3 sequence: CASSPSSMLGTQYF. CDR3 in DNA: TGTGCCAGCAGCCCGAGCTCGATGCTGGGGACCCAGTACTTC.

Concerning this clone itself: Other nucleotide sequences in the sample specify the same CDR3. The CDR3 protein is CASSTGGDYGYTF. The CDR3 nucleotides are TGTGCCAGCAGTACAGGGGGGGACTATGGCTACACCTTC. The chain has TRBV28 and TRBJ1-2; 8 bases agree with TRBD1. Germline CDR1 and CDR2: MDHEN and SYDVKM. Trimming took 5 bases from V and 3 from J; bases not matched to a gene: 2. The CDR3 is 13 amino acids.

The chain joins TRBV29-1 to TRBJ2-7; 7 bases align to TRBD1. The CDR3 has 10 amino acids. V gave up 4 bases and J gave up 9 bases; unmatched junction bases: 3. Germline CDR1 is SQVTM and CDR2 is ANQGSEA. DNA for the CDR3: TGCAGCGTTGGACAGGGTCCGCAGTACTTC. It is translated as CSVGQGPQYF.

This clone has a single count. The gene calls are TRBV18 and TRBJ1-4, with unresolved D. The length of the CDR3 is 17 residues. Germline lookup yields CDR1 KGHSH and CDR2 LQKENI. Trimming removed 3 bases from V and 0 bases from J, with 14 bases in between. This CDR3 reads CASSPQQSVATNEKLFF. CDR3 nucleotide sequence: TGTGCCAGCTCACCTCAACAATCTGTTGCAACTAATGAAAAACTGTTTTTT.

This clone was seen more than once but under ten times. J is TRBJ1-5 and V is TRBV6-1; D gene ambiguous. From germline, CDR1 is MNHNS and CDR2 SASEGT. V lost 1 base to trimming and J lost 5 bases, with 9 bases between them. The CDR3 loop spans 14 amino acids. CDR3 sequence reads: CASSEGGGYQPQHF. DNA for the CDR3: TGTGCCAGCAGTGAAGGGGGAGGGTATCAGCCCCAGCATTTT.